The rows below give T cell receptor beta chains drawn from one sample of a study of blood T cells in healthy people across ages. TCRdb re-analysed the 5' RACE reads in MiXCR, keeping a single row per CDR3 protein. The data show over 950,000 distinct CDR3 sequences, with roughly two fifths seen just once and approximately 14% held by the top ten. Material for sequencing was blood. The receptors originated from a man between 18 and 29 years old in good health. Both conserved end residues are part of each CDR3. The D gene is left open where the match is weak. Clone size appears in some rows only: once, few, many, or a class for an expanded clone.

D gene: TRBD1
V gene: TRBV12-3/TRBV12-4
clone size: few
J gene: TRBJ1-4
CDR3 DNA: TGTGCCAGCAGCCCCCAGGGACAGGAACATGAAAAACTGTTTTTT
CDR3 protein: CASSPQGQEHEKLFF

D gene: TRBD1
V gene: TRBV7-9
clone size: few
J gene: TRBJ1-2
CDR3 DNA: TGTGCCAGCAGCCCGGGACAGGGCGCTTTTGGCTACACCTTC
CDR3 protein: CASSPGQGAFGYTF

D gene: .
V gene: TRBV2
clone size: .
J gene: TRBJ2-7
CDR3 DNA: TGTGCCAGCAGGCCCCCTAGGTCCTACGAGCAGTACTTC
CDR3 protein: CASRPPRSYEQYF

D gene: TRBD1
V gene: TRBV20-1
clone size: .
J gene: TRBJ1-2
CDR3 DNA: TGCAGTGCTAGACCGACAGGGGTCTATGGCTACACCTTC
CDR3 protein: CSARPTGVYGYTF

D gene: .
V gene: TRBV7-2
clone size: .
J gene: TRBJ1-1
CDR3 DNA: TGTGCCAGCAGCTTCACGGGTTCCTTGAACACTGAAGCTTTCTTT
CDR3 protein: CASSFTGSLNTEAFF

D gene: TRBD1
V gene: TRBV3-1
clone size: .
J gene: TRBJ1-6
CDR3 DNA: TGTGCCAGCAGCCAAGAACCGCCGGGACAGACTAATTCACCCCTCCACTTT
CDR3 protein: CASSQEPPGQTNSPLHF

D gene: .
V gene: TRBV12-3/TRBV12-4
clone size: .
J gene: TRBJ1-4
CDR3 DNA: TGTGCCAGCAGCCTTACACTCGCAGATGAAAAACTGTTTTTT
CDR3 protein: CASSLTLADEKLFF

D gene: TRBD1
V gene: TRBV6-2/TRBV6-3
clone size: few
J gene: TRBJ1-5
CDR3 DNA: TGTGCCAGCAGTTATGACAGGGTAACAATCTATCAGCCCCAGCATTTT
CDR3 protein: CASSYDRVTIYQPQHF

D gene: .
V gene: TRBV29-1
clone size: few
J gene: TRBJ1-2
CDR3 DNA: TGCAGCGTCATAGACAATAACTATGGCTACACCTTC
CDR3 protein: CSVIDNNYGYTF

D gene: .
V gene: TRBV27
clone size: .
J gene: TRBJ1-2
CDR3 DNA: TGTGCCAGCAGTTTATCGGGGGGCTCTGGCTACACCTTC
CDR3 protein: CASSLSGGSGYTF

D gene: .
V gene: TRBV7-6
clone size: few
J gene: TRBJ2-3
CDR3 DNA: TGTGCCAGCAGCTTAGCCCTCCCAGATACGCAGTATTTT
CDR3 protein: CASSLALPDTQYF

D gene: TRBD1
V gene: TRBV25-1
clone size: .
J gene: TRBJ2-7
CDR3 DNA: TGTGCCAGCACGGGACAGGGGGCCTTCGAGCAGTACTTC
CDR3 protein: CASTGQGAFEQYF

D gene: TRBD1
V gene: TRBV6-2/TRBV6-3
clone size: few
J gene: TRBJ2-3
CDR3 DNA: TGTGCCAGCAGTTACGTCGGGACAGAACAAGATACGCAGTATTTT
CDR3 protein: CASSYVGTEQDTQYF

D gene: .
V gene: TRBV29-1
clone size: .
J gene: TRBJ2-7
CDR3 DNA: TGCAGCGTTGAAGTCGGAGGGGTGGGGTCCTACGAGCAGTACTTC
CDR3 protein: CSVEVGGVGSYEQYF

D gene: .
V gene: TRBV2
clone size: .
J gene: TRBJ1-5
CDR3 DNA: TGTGCCAGCAACATGGGACGGAGCAATCAGCCCCAGCATTTT
CDR3 protein: CASNMGRSNQPQHF

D gene: .
V gene: TRBV18
clone size: .
J gene: TRBJ2-6
CDR3 DNA: TGTGCCAGCTCAATGGACGGGGCCAACGTCCTGACTTTC
CDR3 protein: CASSMDGANVLTF

D gene: .
V gene: TRBV7-2
clone size: .
J gene: TRBJ1-1
CDR3 DNA: TGTGCCAGCAGCTTAGCGAGTCTCCGGTTCACTGAAGCTTTCTTT
CDR3 protein: CASSLASLRFTEAFF

D gene: .
V gene: TRBV27
clone size: few
J gene: TRBJ1-5
CDR3 DNA: TGTGCCAGCAGTAGTAGACACAATCAGCCCCAGCATTTT
CDR3 protein: CASSSRHNQPQHF

D gene: .
V gene: TRBV12-3/TRBV12-4
clone size: few
J gene: TRBJ1-1
CDR3 DNA: TGTGCCAGCAGTTCTCCTGGGGGACCGAACACTGAAGCTTTCTTT
CDR3 protein: CASSSPGGPNTEAFF

D gene: .
V gene: TRBV9
clone size: many
J gene: TRBJ2-5
CDR3 DNA: TGTGCCAGCAGCGTAGACACTTCCCAAGAGACCCAGTACTTC
CDR3 protein: CASSVDTSQETQYF

D gene: .
V gene: TRBV6-1
clone size: few
J gene: TRBJ1-2
CDR3 DNA: TGTGCCAGCAGACTAGGGGCTACAGGATGGCCTAACTATGGCTACACCTTC
CDR3 protein: CASRLGATGWPNYGYTF

D gene: TRBD1
V gene: TRBV7-2
clone size: .
J gene: TRBJ1-1
CDR3 DNA: TGTGCCAGCAGCTCACGACGACAGGGCGCTGAAGCTTTCTTT
CDR3 protein: CASSSRRQGAEAFF

D gene: TRBD1
V gene: TRBV9
clone size: .
J gene: TRBJ2-1
CDR3 DNA: TGTGCCAGCAGCGTAGGCAGGGGGCGTAACAATGAGCAGTTCTTC
CDR3 protein: CASSVGRGRNNEQFF

D gene: TRBD1
V gene: TRBV29-1
clone size: many
J gene: TRBJ1-1
CDR3 DNA: TGCAGCGGGCGGGACAGGGGGCCCACTGAAGCTTTCTTT
CDR3 protein: CSGRDRGPTEAFF

D gene: .
V gene: TRBV15
clone size: .
J gene: TRBJ2-3
CDR3 DNA: TGTGCCGCCAGCAGAGATAAAGGGGGGCAGGGACTAACAGATACGCAGTATTTT
CDR3 protein: CAASRDKGGQGLTDTQYF